These 32 T cell receptor beta chains came from one sample sequenced in a study of shared clonotypes between healthy human individuals. Assay used: immunoSEQ multiplex PCR; TCRdb lists only in-frame clones, some missing. Altogether 200,000 to 250,000 clones are present, over 60% being singletons, with the ten largest covering roughly 11%. The sample consisted of memory CD4+ T cells sorted from blood. Indicated subset: CD45RA-negative fraction. These receptors were obtained from a man aged 25-45 years in good health.

V usage is TRBV7-8 and J usage is TRBJ1-4; maybe TRBD1 (5 bases). Looked up from germline, CDR1 is SGHVS and CDR2 is FQNEAQ. The germline V and J ends were trimmed by 4 bases and 7 bases, with 22 bases remaining between them. The length of the CDR3 is 17 residues. The CDR3 sequence: CASSSGRGLTKGEKLFF. For the CDR3, the DNA is TGTGCCAGCAGCTCGGGGAGGGGCCTCACGAAAGGTGAAAAACTGTTTTTT.

The J gene is TRBJ2-1, the V gene TRBV27, with TRBD2 matching 14 bases. Germline assignment: CDR1 MNHEY and CDR2 SMNVEV (reference sequence). With V trimmed by 4 bases and J by 4 bases, 9 bases remained unmatched. The CDR3 has 18 residues. This CDR3 is CASSYRLAGGPGYNEQFF. The CDR3 DNA reads TGTGCCAGCAGTTACCGACTAGCGGGAGGGCCCGGGTACAATGAGCAGTTCTTC.

The genes are TRBV5-4 and TRBJ2-2; 8 nucleotides line up with TRBD2. The CDR3 is 15 amino acids. Germline CDR1 reads SGHNT; CDR2 reads YYREEE (reference sequence). With V trimmed by 3 bases and J by 3 bases, 4 bases remained unmatched. In DNA form, the CDR3 reads TGTGCCAGCAGCTGGATTAGCGGGGACACCGGGGAGCTGTTTTTT. Its protein product is CASSWISGDTGELFF.

The V and J genes are TRBV15 and TRBJ2-1; D is perhaps TRBD1 or TRBD2 (5 bases each). V was pared by 0 bases and J by 2 bases, with 20 bases between. The CDR3 sequence is 19 residues long. Germline V gives CDR1 LNHNV, CDR2 YYDKDF (reference sequence). This CDR3 is CATSRDLRPGALAYNEQFF. The CDR3 DNA reads TGTGCCACCAGCAGAGATCTACGCCCCGGGGCACTAGCCTACAATGAGCAGTTCTTC.

This chain joins TRBV27 and TRBJ1-1; the match to TRBD1 covers 8 bases. With 6 bases clipped from V and 7 bases from J, the junction kept 4 bases outside the gene matches. Germline V gene lookup returns CDR1 MNHEY and CDR2 SMNVEV (reference sequence). The CDR3 is 12 residues long. This CDR3 is CASSRTGIEAFF. As DNA, the CDR3 is TGTGCCAGCAGCCGGACAGGGATTGAAGCTTTCTTT.

CDR3 in DNA: TGTGCCAGCAGCTTGTTCGGGCCCGAAGAGACCCAGTACTTC. It yields the protein CASSLFGPEETQYF. The chain joins TRBV5-4 to TRBJ2-5; no firm D call. This CDR3 contains 14 residues. CDR1 is SGHNT, CDR2 YYREEE, per germline (reference sequence). Trimming shortened V by 1 base and J by 3 bases, and 10 bases separated the two germline ends.

A single count supports this clone. The gene calls are TRBV5-5 and TRBJ2-4, with a tentative D call TRBD2 (5 bases). Trimming stripped 0 bases from V and 5 bases from J, with 15 bases between. Germline loops: CDR1 SGHKS, CDR2 YYEKEE (reference sequence). The CDR3 runs 16 residues. This CDR3 reads CASSLAQSEGQNIQYF. CDR3 nucleotide sequence: TGTGCCAGCAGCTTGGCCCAGAGCGAGGGCCAAAACATTCAGTACTTC.

The rearrangement links TRBV5-1 to TRBJ1-1; D not certain. Trimming shortened V by 0 bases and J by 6 bases, and 12 bases separated the two germline ends. The CDR3 is 14 amino acids. CDR1 and CDR2 (germline): SGHRS, YFSETQ. The CDR3 sequence: CASSLGGLGAEAFF. CDR3 DNA sequence: TGCGCCAGCAGCTTGGGGGGATTGGGCGCTGAAGCTTTCTTT.

The chain employs TRBV5-1 and TRBJ2-3, with D unclear. Germline CDR1 and CDR2: SGHRS and YFSETQ. This CDR3 contains 11 residues. V was clipped by 6 bases and J by 3 bases, with 5 bases between them. The CDR3 is CASTETDTQYF. For the CDR3, the DNA is TGCGCCAGCACCGAAACAGATACGCAGTATTTT.

This chain links TRBV6-5 with TRBJ1-4; D is unclear. Trimming shortened V by 6 bases and J by 5 bases, and 13 bases separated the two germline ends. The CDR3 covers 14 residues. CDR1 MNHEY and CDR2 SVGAGI come from the germline V gene. CDR3 sequence (DNA): TGTGCCAGCAGCCCAAGTAGAGCCAATGAAAAACTGTTTTTT. Translated, it gives CASSPSRANEKLFF.

This clone was observed a few times. The CDR3 is CAISPWGDSNTEAFF. CDR3 DNA: TGTGCCATCAGTCCCTGGGGGGACAGTAACACTGAAGCTTTCTTT. The chain couples TRBV10-3 to TRBJ1-1; the match to TRBD1 covers 7 bases. V gave up 5 bases and J gave up 2 bases; unmatched junction bases: 8. The CDR3 is 15 amino acids. Germline loops: CDR1 ENHRY, CDR2 SYGVKD.

In nucleotides, the CDR3 is TGCGCCAGCAGCTCACTAGCGGGATACGAGCAGTACTTC. As protein: CASSSLAGYEQYF. The genes are TRBV5-1 and TRBJ2-7; the match to TRBD2 covers 10 bases. The trim removed 3 bases at V and 4 bases at J, leaving 1 base unmatched. The CDR3 covers 13 residues. In germline, CDR1 is SGHRS, CDR2 YFSETQ.

This clone was seen once. The chain joins TRBV20-1 to TRBJ2-7, with D hard to call. Trimming pared 0 bases from V and 5 bases from J, leaving 5 bases between. The CDR3 loop spans 11 amino acids. Germline values: CDR1 DFQATT, CDR2 SNEGSKA (reference sequence). In DNA, the CDR3 is TGCAGTGCTAGAGATCGGGACGAGCAGTACTTC. This gives the protein CSARDRDEQYF.

The chain joins TRBV11-2 to TRBJ2-5; D remains ambiguous. Germline CDR1 and CDR2: SGHAT and FQNNGV. This CDR3 contains 12 residues. V was cut by 0 bases and J by 5 bases, with 4 bases left in between. CDR3 coding DNA: TGTGCCAGCAGCTTAGACACGGAGACCCAGTACTTC. Amino acid sequence: CASSLDTETQYF.

This chain links TRBV19 with TRBJ1-5; 8 bases align to TRBD1. In germline, CDR1 is LNHDA, CDR2 SQIVND (reference sequence). V lost 6 bases, J lost 2 bases, and 6 bases stayed unmatched. This CDR3 has 15 residues. The CDR3 sequence: CASSTTGGGNQPQHF. The CDR3 coding sequence is TGTGCCAGTAGCACAACAGGGGGAGGCAATCAGCCCCAGCATTTT.

This clone is a singleton in its sample. V is TRBV5-1 and J is TRBJ2-7; D tentatively reads TRBD1 or TRBD2 (5 bases each). This CDR3 has 14 amino acids. The germline V gene has CDR1 SGHRS and CDR2 YFSETQ. Trimming shortened V by 2 bases and J by 9 bases, and 18 bases separated the two germline ends. In nucleotides, the CDR3 is TGCGCCAGCAGCTTCGGGACGCCCTCCGATCGGCAGTACTTC. This gives the protein CASSFGTPSDRQYF.

The V and J genes are TRBV2 and TRBJ1-5; D is possibly TRBD1 (6 bases). CDR1 and CDR2 from the germline V gene are SNHLY and FYNNEI. The CDR3 runs to 16 residues. V lost 6 bases to trimming and J lost 0 bases, with 15 bases between them. The CDR3 nucleotides are TGTGCCAGCAGAAGACAGGCTGCGGCTAGCAATCAGCCCCAGCATTTT. Translated, it gives CASRRQAAASNQPQHF.

V gene TRBV9 combines with J gene TRBJ2-1, with a possible D match to TRBD1 (6 bases). The CDR3 sequence is 15 residues long. V lost 3 bases, J lost 0 bases, and 10 bases lay in between. CDR1 SGDLS and CDR2 YYNGEE come from the germline V gene. As DNA, the CDR3 is TGTGCCAGCAGCGCACAGGGAAACTCCTACAATGAGCAGTTCTTC. The encoded protein is CASSAQGNSYNEQFF.

This clone has a handful of counts. CDR3 loop: CASTVGLNNEQFF. The CDR3 region has the DNA TGTGCCAGCACCGTCGGACTTAACAATGAGCAGTTCTTC. The genes are TRBV7-2 and TRBJ2-1; D possibly corresponds to TRBD2 (5 bases). Germline CDR1 SGHTA, CDR2 FQGNSA. The CDR3 length is 13 residues. V was pared by 7 bases and J by 5 bases, with 12 bases between.

The chain employs TRBV6-5 and TRBJ2-3, with unresolved D. In germline, CDR1 is MNHEY, CDR2 SVGAGI. This CDR3 comprises 12 residues. V dropped 6 bases and J dropped 0 bases, with 4 bases sitting between them. The CDR3 loop reads CASRQSTDTQYF. CDR3 nucleotides: TGTGCCAGCAGACAGAGCACAGATACGCAGTATTTT.

The chain joins TRBV11-3 to TRBJ2-7; D call uncertain. CDR3 length equals 14 residues. CDR1 SGHNT and CDR2 YENEEA come from the germline V gene. Trimming removed 1 base from V and 5 bases from J, with 12 bases in between. DNA for the CDR3: TGTGCCAGCAGCTTAGTGGCAGAAAGCCACGAGCAGTACTTC. As protein: CASSLVAESHEQYF.

This clone was detected many times. The chain uses TRBV9 and TRBJ2-6, with D possibly being TRBD1 (6 bases). This CDR3 region has 16 residues. The V gene lost 3 bases and the J gene lost 1 base, with 11 bases spanning the gap. The germline gives CDR1 SGDLS, CDR2 YYNGEE. The CDR3 DNA reads TGTGCCAGCAGCGCCACACAGGGTTCTGGGGCCAACGTCCTGACTTTC. Protein sequence: CASSATQGSGANVLTF.

In the case of this clone: The CDR3 end shows no conserved phenylalanine or tryptophan, and so a read error is likely. This chain links TRBV5-6 with TRBJ1-2; D call uncertain. Trimming pared 2 bases from V and 6 bases from J, leaving 11 bases between. The germline CDR1 and CDR2 sequences are SGHDT and YYEEEE. CDR3 length: 13 amino acids. For the CDR3, the DNA is TGTGCCAGCAGCTTCCAGCCCCGGGATGGCTACACCTCC. Translating it yields CASSFQPRDGYTS.

This CDR3 reads CASSLGASGRSVEQFF. CDR3 bases: TGTGCCAGCAGCTTAGGGGCTAGCGGGAGATCGGTTGAGCAGTTCTTC. This sequence joins TRBV7-2 and TRBJ2-1, with 10 positions matching TRBD2. Trimming took 1 base from V and 9 from J; bases not matched to a gene: 9. This CDR3 spans 16 amino acids. In germline, CDR1 is SGHTA, CDR2 FQGNSA.

In DNA, the CDR3 is TGTGCCTGGAGGGACAACAGGGGAGGCCAGCCCCAGCATTTT. Its translation is CAWRDNRGGQPQHF. The chain carries TRBV30 and TRBJ1-5; TRBD1 agrees at 7 bases. The length of the CDR3 is 14 residues. Germline V gene sequence: CDR1 GTSNPN, CDR2 SVGIG (reference sequence). Trimming took 3 bases from V and 7 from J; bases not matched to a gene: 9.

The rearrangement joins TRBV6-1 to TRBJ2-3, with 10 bases that match TRBD1. Trimming removed 7 bases from V and 5 bases from J; junction bases left unmatched: 9. Germline V gene data show CDR1 as MNHNS and CDR2 as SASEGT. This CDR3 has 15 amino acids. The DNA of the CDR3 is TGTGCCAGCACTGCGGGACAGGGGTTTGGAGATACGCAGTATTTT. As protein: CASTAGQGFGDTQYF.

This clone appeared a few times. Other nucleotide sequences from this sample produce the same CDR3. The V and J genes are TRBV20-1 and TRBJ2-7; D gene uncertain. Germline V CDR1 and CDR2: DFQATT, SNEGSKA (reference sequence). This CDR3 is 11 amino acids long. Trimming shortened V by 3 bases and J by 4 bases, and 7 bases separated the two germline ends. CDR3 region: CSARAEYEQYF. The CDR3, as DNA: TGCAGTGCTAGGGCAGAATACGAGCAGTACTTC.

The chain links TRBV5-1 to TRBJ2-1; 12 bases map to TRBD2. The CDR3 length is 15 residues. Germline CDR1 reads SGHRS; CDR2 reads YFSETQ. Trimming removed 3 bases from V and 15 bases from J; junction bases left unmatched: 13. CDR3 sequence (DNA): TGCGCCAGCAGCTCGACTAGCGGGAGCCGGCCACATCCGTTCTTC. This sequence encodes CASSSTSGSRPHPFF.

The rearrangement links TRBV20-1 to TRBJ2-1; 8 bases are a match to TRBD2. Trimming cost V 5 bases and J 10 bases; bases outside gene matches: 4. The CDR3 totals 11 residues. The germline gives CDR1 DFQATT, CDR2 SNEGSKA (reference sequence). Here the CDR3 reads CSAGLATEQFF. CDR3 nucleotides: TGCAGTGCTGGACTAGCCACCGAGCAGTTCTTC.

CDR3 coding DNA: TGTGCCAGCAGCCACACAGGGAATCAGCCCCAGCATTTT. Translated: CASSHTGNQPQHF. The chain couples TRBV27 to TRBJ1-5, with a possible D match to TRBD1 (6 bases). The CDR3 has 13 amino acids. Deletions cut 6 bases from V and 4 bases from J, with 10 bases between. Germline values: CDR1 MNHEY, CDR2 SMNVEV (reference sequence).

The chain carries TRBV18 and TRBJ1-2; D possibly corresponds to TRBD1 (5 bases). The CDR3 loop spans 13 amino acids. Germline CDR1 and CDR2: KGHSH and LQKENI. Deletions cut 2 bases from V and 4 bases from J, with 8 bases between. The CDR3: CASSPGTIYGYTF. Written as DNA, the CDR3 is TGTGCCAGCTCACCAGGGACGATCTATGGCTACACCTTC. Complete variable domain (other parts from reference TRBV18 and TRBJ1-2): NAGVMQNPRHLVRRRGQEARLRCSPMKGHSHVYWYRQLPEEGLKFMVYLQKENIIDESGMPKERFSAEFPKEGPSILRIQQVVRGDSAAYFCASSPGTIYGYTFGSGTRLTVV.

CDR3 sequence: CASSNRDSRNQPQHF. Here the CDR3 DNA reads TGTGCCAGTAGTAATCGGGACAGCCGCAATCAGCCCCAGCATTTT. V and J are TRBV19 and TRBJ1-5; 7 bases fit TRBD1. The CDR3 runs to 15 residues. Germline V gene lookup returns CDR1 LNHDA and CDR2 SQIVND (reference sequence). J lost 2 bases, V lost 4 bases, and 5 bases had no gene match. Looking up the rest from reference TRBV19 and TRBJ1-5 gives the full variable domain: DGGITQSPKYLFRKEGQNVTLSCEQNLNHDAMYWYRQDPGQGLRLIYYSQIVNDFQKGDIAEGYSVSREKKESFPLTVTSAQKNPTAFYLCASSNRDSRNQPQHFGDGTRLSIL.